Reported below is one T cell receptor beta chain. This record belongs to a study of blood T cell repertoires in COVID-19. Study-wide context: COVID-19 samples collected from the United States, Italy and Spain covered acute and convalescent phases. The cDNA or gDNA used as material had been derived from T cells, B-cell-depleted T cells, or PBMCs.

V lost 3 bases to trimming and J lost 0 bases, with 5 bases between them. The CDR3 has 13 amino acids. Methods used by the authors: By means of reference gene primer amplification, nucleated cell counts were estimated. The data were produced by immunoSEQ multiplex PCR, yet TCRdb's version contains in-frame clones alone and is incomplete. V, J and clone size were drawn from that table, and D and trimming were deduced from the DNA. Here the sample spans around 62,000 clones, roughly 88% being singletons. The sample taken for sequencing was peripheral blood. The receptor was derived from a woman in her fifties or sixties with COVID-19, enrolled during active disease. The chain recombines TRBV12-3 or TRBV12-4 with TRBJ1-2; D is uncertain. The CDR3 DNA sequence: TGTGCCAGCAGTTTCCTAGCTAACTATGGCTACACCTTC. Its translation: CASSFLANYGYTF.